The 6 T cell receptor beta chains listed next were all sequenced from one sample in a study of circulating and synovial CD4+ cells in juvenile arthritis (dated 2014 in TCRdb). Library preparation was by the immunoSEQ multiplex PCR assay. TCRdb holds this immuneACCESS table with in-frame rearrangements only. Some clones are missing; in checked studies, unresolved V genes explain under half, and the rest has no known cause. For this sample there are tens of thousands of clones; over 95% appear just once. The ten largest clones represent 0.15% to 0.2% of the sample. The specimen sequenced was CD4+ T cells from blood. Receptors were obtained from a human donor with juvenile idiopathic arthritis.

The chain combines TRBV23-1 with TRBJ2-1, with D possibly being TRBD1 (6 bases). TRBV23-1 is given ORF status, its function remaining uncertain. The length of the CDR3 is 16 residues. With 6 bases removed from V and 9 bases from J, the gap between germline ends came to 24 bases. CDR3 in DNA: TGCGCCAGCAGGACCCTGACAGGTCTACCTGTGGTTGAGCAGTTCTTC. Translated: CASRTLTGLPVVEQFF.

This clone was found once. This chain uses TRBV28 with TRBJ1-1; D remains ambiguous. Trimming left V 11 bases short and J 4 bases short, with 17 bases between. Per germline, CDR1 MDHEN and CDR2 SYDVKM. The CDR3 extends over 13 amino acids. The CDR3 bases are TGTGCCGGATCTAGGAGGCTGGGCACTGAAGCTTTCTTT. Protein sequence: CAGSRRLGTEAFF.

The chain uses TRBV18 and TRBJ1-4; 8 nucleotides line up with TRBD1. Germline lookup yields CDR1 KGHSH and CDR2 LQKENI. With 4 bases clipped from V and 8 bases from J, the junction kept 3 bases outside the gene matches. The CDR3 totals 13 residues. CDR3 in amino acids: CASSRDRSEKLFF. The CDR3 nucleotides read TGTGCCAGCTCACGGGACAGGTCGGAAAAACTGTTTTTT.

The J gene is TRBJ1-1, the V gene TRBV19; D not resolved. V was pared by 6 bases and J by 11 bases, with 10 bases between. This CDR3 is 10 amino acids long. In germline, CDR1 is LNHDA, CDR2 SQIVND (reference sequence). The CDR3 DNA follows: TGTGCCAGTAGGGGAGAAAGGGCTTTCTTT. Translated: CASRGERAFF.

The rearrangement joins TRBV4-3 to TRBJ1-6, with 8 bases identical to TRBD1. Germline V gene sequence: CDR1 LGHNA, CDR2 YSLEER. The CDR3 extends over 16 amino acids. V dropped 0 bases and J dropped 9; count of bases not matched to a gene: 7. The CDR3 loop is CASSQDQGAWISPLHF. The CDR3, as DNA: TGCGCCAGCAGCCAAGACCAGGGGGCTTGGATTTCACCCCTCCACTTT.

This clone showed up just a few times. The rearrangement uses TRBV14 and TRBJ2-7; weak D call: TRBD1 (5 bases). The CDR3 runs to 12 residues. V lost 2 bases to trimming and J lost 4 bases, with 6 bases between them. CDR1 and CDR2 from the germline V gene are SGHDN and FVKESK. CDR3 residues: CASSQTGYEQYF. The CDR3 DNA follows: TGTGCCAGCAGCCAAACAGGATACGAGCAGTACTTC. Full variable domain (outside the CDR3, taken from reference TRBV14 and TRBJ2-7): EAGVTQFPSHSVIEKGQTVTLRCDPISGHDNLYWYRRVMGKEIKFLLHFVKESKQDESGMPNNRFLAERTGGTYSTLKVQPAELEDSGVYFCASSQTGYEQYFGPGTRLTVT.